Shown below are 27 T cell receptor beta chains from a single sample sequenced in a study of identical twins. MiXCR, applied by TCRdb to the 5' RACE reads, yields one record per CDR3 protein. The table lists around 670,000 distinct CDR3 sequences, 6% to 6.5% of them singletons. Sequencing used naive T cells sorted from blood. The receptors stem from a man aged 18 to 29 in good health.

The chain links TRBV25-1 to TRBJ2-3; D tentatively fits TRBD1 or TRBD2 (5 bases each). The CDR3 runs to 15 residues. Germline V gives CDR1 MGHDK, CDR2 SYGVNS. Deletions cut 2 bases from V and 1 base from J, with 10 bases between. This CDR3 reads CASSEGGTRTDTQYF. CDR3 DNA sequence: TGTGCCAGCAGTGAAGGGGGAACCCGCACAGATACGCAGTATTTT.

The CDR3, as DNA: TGTGCCAGCAGTTCAGGACTAGCGGGTTATAAGATCAATGAGCAGTTCTTC. Its protein product is CASSSGLAGYKINEQFF. V usage is TRBV2 and J usage is TRBJ2-1; TRBD2 matches at 11 bases. This CDR3 region has 17 residues. Germline V gene lookup returns CDR1 SNHLY and CDR2 FYNNEI. After removal of 5 bases from V and 6 bases from J, the junction contained 12 bases not matched to a gene.

This clonotype was counted many times. The V and J genes are TRBV20-1 and TRBJ2-2; D remains unclear. Germline V gene lookup returns CDR1 DFQATT and CDR2 SNEGSKA (reference sequence). The CDR3 is 11 residues long. The V and J ends lost 3 bases and 6 bases respectively, with 5 bases between them. The CDR3 region has the DNA TGCAGTGCTAGCCGGGCCGGGGAGCTGTTTTTT. It is translated as CSASRAGELFF.

This clonotype came up many times. V usage is TRBV10-3 and J usage is TRBJ1-5; D remains ambiguous. Germline V lookup: CDR1 ENHRY, CDR2 SYGVKD. The CDR3 covers 14 residues. V gave up 4 bases and J gave up 4 bases, with 11 bases separating them. CDR3 amino acids: CAISALGENQPQHF. For the CDR3, the DNA is TGTGCCATCAGTGCCCTCGGGGAAAATCAGCCCCAGCATTTT.

This clonotype was recorded a few times. The chain is built from TRBV6-1 and TRBJ2-6; a possible D gene is TRBD1 (5 bases). In germline, CDR1 is MNHNS, CDR2 SASEGT. The V end was cut by 7 bases, the J end by 0 bases, with 19 bases between. This CDR3 is built from 18 residues. The CDR3 DNA is TGTGCCAGCACCCTTACGAGGACATTGAGCTCTGGGGCCAACGTCCTGACTTTC. This encodes CASTLTRTLSSGANVLTF.

The sample holds many counts of this clonotype. The chain combines TRBV12-3 or TRBV12-4 with TRBJ1-5, with D unclear. V was shortened by 6 bases and J by 5 bases, with 8 bases between the two germline ends. The CDR3 totals 12 residues. As DNA, the CDR3 is TGTGCCAGCAGCCCCACGGATCAGCCCCAGCATTTT. Protein: CASSPTDQPQHF.

This clonotype was counted between two and nine times. V is TRBV24-1 and J is TRBJ2-1; TRBD1 aligns across 8 bases. There are 14 residues in the CDR3. Per germline, CDR1 KGHDR and CDR2 SFDVKD. The junction had 10 bases not matched to a gene; V was cut back by 7 bases and J by 9 bases. The CDR3: CATRAGQGMGEQFF. The CDR3 bases are TGTGCCACCAGGGCCGGACAGGGTATGGGTGAGCAGTTCTTC.

This clonotype was found many times. The rearrangement joins TRBV4-2 to TRBJ1-4, with TRBD1 matching 8 bases. The germline V gene has CDR1 LGHNA and CDR2 YNFKEQ. Trimming cost V 2 bases and J 7 bases; bases outside gene matches: 6. The CDR3 is made up of 15 amino acids. CDR3 DNA sequence: TGTGCCAGCAGCCAAAGCCCCAGGGGGCCTGAAAAACTGTTTTTT. This codes for CASSQSPRGPEKLFF.

This clonotype was picked up a small number of times. The chain carries TRBV12-3 or TRBV12-4 and TRBJ2-2, with TRBD2 as a possible D gene (6 bases). This CDR3 contains 15 residues. The V end lost 6 bases, the J end lost 6 bases, and 17 bases lay between the germline ends. This CDR3 reads CASRGGTRRAGELFF. DNA for the CDR3: TGTGCCAGCAGGGGCGGGACGAGACGGGCCGGGGAGCTGTTTTTT.

There are a few counts of this clonotype. The chain joins TRBV5-1 to TRBJ2-7, with unresolved D. The CDR3 extends over 14 amino acids. The germline gives CDR1 SGHRS, CDR2 YFSETQ. V lost 7 bases, J lost 2 bases, and 16 bases lay in between. CDR3 nucleotides: TGCGCCAGCTCACCTGGGAACCCCACCTACGAGCAGTACTTC. This gives the protein CASSPGNPTYEQYF.

In this sample, this clonotype turned up many times. The chain combines TRBV29-1 with TRBJ2-1; 9 bases match TRBD1. The CDR3 consists of 13 residues. The V gene's germline CDR1 is SQVTM and CDR2 ANQGSEA. V lost 3 bases, J lost 6 bases, and 3 bases stayed unmatched. Written as DNA, the CDR3 is TGCAGCGTTGAGAACAGGGGGCCCAATGAGCAGTTCTTC. Its translation is CSVENRGPNEQFF.

This chain uses TRBV7-8 with TRBJ2-1; 10 bases are shared with TRBD2. This CDR3 contains 15 residues. The germline gives CDR1 SGHVS, CDR2 FQNEAQ. V gave up 6 bases and J gave up 8 bases; unmatched junction bases: 10. The CDR3, as DNA: TGTGCCAGCAGAGGTCTTTCTAGCGGGAGTGATGAGCAGTTCTTC. Amino acids: CASRGLSSGSDEQFF.

This clonotype has only a few counts. The V gene is TRBV20-1, the J gene TRBJ2-4; D possibly corresponds to TRBD2 (7 bases). This CDR3 comprises 18 residues. V was pared by 5 bases and J by 0 bases, with 23 bases between. Germline CDR1 is DFQATT and CDR2 is SNEGSKA (reference sequence). The CDR3 sequence: CSALPEGEGPRAKNIQYF. As DNA, the CDR3 is TGCAGTGCTCTCCCAGAGGGGGAGGGCCCCAGAGCCAAAAACATTCAGTACTTC.

This clonotype was counted ten times or more. The chain employs TRBV5-1 and TRBJ2-3; D may be TRBD2 (6 bases). Germline CDR1 reads SGHRS; CDR2 reads YFSETQ. V shed 1 base and J shed 4 bases, with 13 bases lying between them. There are 15 residues in the CDR3. CDR3 DNA sequence: TGCGCCAGCAGCTTGCGGGTCGCGGGATCAGATACGCAGTATTTT. It codes for CASSLRVAGSDTQYF.

This clonotype was counted only a few times. This rearrangement joins TRBV6-1 to TRBJ1-1, with D tentatively TRBD1 (6 bases). The V and J ends lost 8 bases and 7 bases respectively, with 20 bases between them. The germline V gene encodes CDR1 MNHNS and CDR2 SASEGT. The CDR3 runs 14 residues. CDR3 DNA sequence: TGTGCCAGCGGGGCTTGGGGGGGGGCGGTTGAAGCTTTCTTT. This gives the protein CASGAWGGAVEAFF.

With respect to this clonotype: A much larger clonotype is one base distant, so this may be a read error. The chain uses TRBV11-2 and TRBJ2-7; D not resolved. Trimming removed 5 bases at V and 2 bases at J, with 7 bases between. The CDR3 has 12 residues. From germline, CDR1 is SGHAT and CDR2 FQNNGV. The CDR3 coding sequence is TGTGCCAGCAGCCACGACACCTACGAGCAGTACTTC. This encodes CASSHDTYEQYF.

This clonotype was recorded a few times. The chain joins TRBV6-2 or TRBV6-3 to TRBJ2-3, with D possibly TRBD2 on 5 matching bases. The CDR3 extends over 15 amino acids. Germline CDR1 MNHEY, CDR2 SVGEGT. V was cut by 5 bases and J by 1 base, with 13 bases left in between. The CDR3 region is CASSLPGKGTDTQYF. The CDR3 coding sequence is TGTGCCAGCAGTCTTCCGGGAAAAGGCACAGATACGCAGTATTTT.

Only one count was recorded for this clonotype. One base away lies a much larger clone, so this may be a sequencing read error. The chain recombines TRBV5-1 with TRBJ1-1; D is unclear. From germline, CDR1 is SGHRS and CDR2 YFSETQ. V was cut by 1 base and J by 1 base, with 8 bases left in between. This CDR3 comprises 14 residues. This chain's CDR3 is CASSLQMSNTEAFF. In DNA form, the CDR3 reads TGCGCCAGCAGCTTGCAGATGTCGAACACTGAAGCTTTCTTT.

The chain links TRBV12-3 or TRBV12-4 to TRBJ2-1; 9 positions agree with TRBD1. The CDR3 covers 14 residues. Germline trimming cut 6 bases from V and 9 bases from J; bases unmatched to any gene: 9. DNA for the CDR3: TGTGCCAGCAGCTCCGGACAGGGGTACGTTGAGCAGTTCTTC. Its protein product is CASSSGQGYVEQFF.

This clonotype showed up many times. The rearrangement joins TRBV5-5 to TRBJ1-4, with D tentatively TRBD1 (6 bases). The ends were cut back, 1 base at V and 2 bases at J, with 12 bases in the middle. The CDR3 covers 16 residues. Germline-derived CDR1 and CDR2 are SGHKS and YYEKEE (reference sequence). CDR3 amino acids: CASSLPAGGTNEKLFF. Here the CDR3 DNA reads TGTGCCAGCAGCTTGCCCGCGGGGGGCACTAATGAAAAACTGTTTTTT.

The sample holds a few counts of this clonotype. The genes are TRBV14 and TRBJ2-3, with TRBD1 matching over 9 bases. Germline trimming cut 5 bases from V and 0 bases from J; bases unmatched to any gene: 6. This CDR3 contains 16 residues. Germline assignment: CDR1 SGHDN and CDR2 FVKESK. Here the CDR3 reads CASSSWTGASTDTQYF. In DNA form, the CDR3 reads TGTGCCAGCAGCTCATGGACAGGGGCTAGCACAGATACGCAGTATTTT.

This clonotype was seen ten or more times. The J gene is TRBJ2-5, the V gene TRBV12-5, with TRBD2 matching over 12 bases. V lost 4 bases to trimming and J lost 5 bases; unmatched junction nucleotides: 8. From germline, CDR1 is LGHNT and CDR2 FRNRAP. This CDR3 has 16 amino acids. DNA of the CDR3: TGTGCTAGTGGTTCTTCGACTAGCGGGAGTCCGGAGACCCAGTACTTC. Amino acid sequence: CASGSSTSGSPETQYF.

This clonotype was seen many times. The rearrangement uses TRBV4-2 and TRBJ2-1, with 10 bases identical to TRBD2. The CDR3 runs 17 residues. Trimming removed 4 bases from V and 2 bases from J; junction bases left unmatched: 8. CDR1 LGHNA and CDR2 YNFKEQ come from the germline V gene. CDR3 region: CASSPRTSGNAYNEQFF. The CDR3 DNA reads as TGTGCCAGCAGCCCCCGGACTAGCGGAAATGCCTACAATGAGCAGTTCTTC.

This clonotype was counted ten times or more. The chain uses TRBV29-1 and TRBJ2-3, with 9 bases matching TRBD2. J gave up 2 bases and V 7 bases, and 7 bases lay outside the gene matches. The CDR3 extends over 14 amino acids. Per the germline V gene, CDR1 is SQVTM and CDR2 is ANQGSEA. CDR3 sequence (DNA): TGCAGCGGGCTAGGCGGGAGGGCCACAGATACGCAGTATTTT. The encoded protein is CSGLGGRATDTQYF.

This clonotype was seen a few times. The rearrangement links TRBV6-2 or TRBV6-3 to TRBJ2-7, with a tentative D call TRBD1 (5 bases). Trimming stripped 2 bases from V and 2 bases from J, with 7 bases between. Germline values: CDR1 MNHEY, CDR2 SVGEGT. There are 13 residues in the CDR3. CDR3: CASSYQGPYEQYV. CDR3 DNA sequence: TGTGCCAGCAGTTACCAGGGCCCCTACGAGCAGTACGTC.

This clonotype was recorded a few times. The chain combines TRBV7-2 with TRBJ2-1; 7 bases are a match to TRBD2. The ends lost 5 bases at V and 7 bases at J; junction bases unmatched: 11. CDR3 length: 15 residues. Germline V CDR1 and CDR2: SGHTA, FQGNSA. The CDR3 reads CASSPFGRRGNEQFF. As DNA, the CDR3 is TGTGCCAGCAGCCCCTTCGGGAGGCGGGGAAATGAGCAGTTCTTC.

The chain uses TRBV7-9 and TRBJ2-5; D is unclear. The germline V gene encodes CDR1 SEHNR and CDR2 FQNEAQ (reference sequence). The CDR3 loop spans 14 amino acids. V dropped 4 bases and J dropped 3 bases, with 12 bases sitting between them. CDR3 region: CASSSNSWEETQYF. CDR3 nucleotides: TGTGCCAGCAGCTCTAATAGTTGGGAAGAGACCCAGTACTTC.